This TCR beta chain derives from a study of T cell repertoires in cytomegalovirus infection. Concerning this clonotype: Just one base apart from a much larger clone, this may be a read error.

This CDR3 region has 12 residues. Germline CDR1 and CDR2: SGHTA and FQGNSA. Each CDR3 protein gets one entry after TCRdb re-called the reads with MiXCR. Among 510,000 or so distinct CDR3 sequences, 26% were seen once, and the ten largest hold approximately 13%. The source material was PBMCs. The V call is TRBV7-2, the J call TRBJ1-1; D unclear. The TCR sequence derives from a human donor in good health (CMV status not recorded). Some clones in this sample may be carry-over from other donors' samples. In DNA, the CDR3 is TGTGCCAGCAGACCAGAGGTCACTGAAACTTTCTTT. Translated, it gives CASRPEVTETFF. Variable domain in full (rest from reference TRBV7-2 and TRBJ1-1): GAGVSQSPSNKVTEKGKDVELRCDPISGHTALYWYRQSLGQGLEFLIYFQGNSAPDKSGLPSDRFSAERTGGSVSTLTIQRTQQEDSAVYLCASRPEVTETFFGQGTRLTVV.